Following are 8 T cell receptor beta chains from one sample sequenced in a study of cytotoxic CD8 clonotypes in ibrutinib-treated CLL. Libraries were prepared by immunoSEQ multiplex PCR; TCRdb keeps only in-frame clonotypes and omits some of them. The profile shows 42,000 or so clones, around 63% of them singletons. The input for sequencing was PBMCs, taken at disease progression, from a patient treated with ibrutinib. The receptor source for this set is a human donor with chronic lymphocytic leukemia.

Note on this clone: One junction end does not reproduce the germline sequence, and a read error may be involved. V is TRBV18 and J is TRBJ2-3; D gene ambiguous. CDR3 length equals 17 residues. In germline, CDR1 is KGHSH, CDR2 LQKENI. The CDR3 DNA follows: TGTGCCAGCTCACCGTATATTCCCAGCGCGCCCACACATACGCAGTATTTT. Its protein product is CASSPYIPSAPTHTQYF.

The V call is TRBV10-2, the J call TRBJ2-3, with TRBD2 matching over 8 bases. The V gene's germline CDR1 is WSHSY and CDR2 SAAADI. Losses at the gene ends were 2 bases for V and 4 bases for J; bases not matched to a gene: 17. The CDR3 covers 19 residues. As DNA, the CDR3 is TGCGCCAGCAGTGAGCTCGTTGCGGGAGGAACGTTTGGCGCAGATACGCAGTATTTT. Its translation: CASSELVAGGTFGADTQYF.

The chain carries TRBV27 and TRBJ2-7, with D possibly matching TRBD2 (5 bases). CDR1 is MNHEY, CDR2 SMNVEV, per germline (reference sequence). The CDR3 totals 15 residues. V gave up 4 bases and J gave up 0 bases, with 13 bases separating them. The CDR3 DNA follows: TGTGCCAGCAGTTCACCAGCGGAAAGCTCCTACGAGCAGTACTTC. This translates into CASSSPAESSYEQYF.

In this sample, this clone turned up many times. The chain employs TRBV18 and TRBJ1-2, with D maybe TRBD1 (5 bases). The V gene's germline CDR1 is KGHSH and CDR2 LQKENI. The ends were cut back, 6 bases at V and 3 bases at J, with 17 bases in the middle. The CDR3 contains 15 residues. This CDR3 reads CASSPPGAPDYGYTF. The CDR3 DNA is TGTGCCAGCTCGCCCCCCGGGGCGCCGGACTATGGCTACACCTTC.

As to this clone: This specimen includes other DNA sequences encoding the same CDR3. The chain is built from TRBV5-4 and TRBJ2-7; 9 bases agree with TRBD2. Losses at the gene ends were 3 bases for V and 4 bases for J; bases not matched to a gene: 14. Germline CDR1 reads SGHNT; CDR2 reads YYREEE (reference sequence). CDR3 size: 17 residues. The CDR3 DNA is TGTGCCAGCAGCTGGGGTCGTGGCGGGAGGGCCAAGTACGAGCAGTACTTC. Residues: CASSWGRGGRAKYEQYF.

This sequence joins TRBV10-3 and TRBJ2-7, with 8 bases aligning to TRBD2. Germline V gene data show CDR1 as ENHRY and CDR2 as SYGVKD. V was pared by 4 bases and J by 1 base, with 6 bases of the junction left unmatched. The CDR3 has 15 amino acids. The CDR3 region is CAISGAGGVSYEQYF. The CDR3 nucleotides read TGTGCCATCAGTGGGGCCGGGGGGGTATCCTACGAGCAGTACTTC.

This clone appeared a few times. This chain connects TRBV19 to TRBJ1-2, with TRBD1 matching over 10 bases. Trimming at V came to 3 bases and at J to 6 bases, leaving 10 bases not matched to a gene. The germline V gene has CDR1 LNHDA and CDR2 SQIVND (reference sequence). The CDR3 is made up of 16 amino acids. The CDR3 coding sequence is TGTGCCAGTAGTATTTTCGGGACAGGGGAAGGGAATGGCTACACCTTC. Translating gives CASSIFGTGEGNGYTF.

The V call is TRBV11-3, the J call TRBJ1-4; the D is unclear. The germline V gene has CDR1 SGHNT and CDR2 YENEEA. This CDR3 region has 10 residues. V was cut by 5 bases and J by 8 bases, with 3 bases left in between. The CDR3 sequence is CASSGEKLFF. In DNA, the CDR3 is TGTGCCAGCAGCGGGGAAAAACTGTTTTTT.